Below, 5 T cell receptor beta chains from the same sample are listed, as sequenced in a study of patients with pleural tuberculosis. MiXCR was run by TCRdb on the reads, yielding one entry per CDR3 protein. In the table there are around 50,000 distinct CDR3 sequences, around 6.7% of which are singletons. These receptors originate from a human donor with pleural tuberculosis.

In this sample, this clonotype turned up many times. The DNA for the CDR3 is TGTGCCAGCAGTATTTTAGGCACAGATACGCAGTATTTT. Residues: CASSILGTDTQYF. The rearrangement links TRBV28 to TRBJ2-3; D is unclear. CDR1 is MDHEN and CDR2 is SYDVKM in the germline V gene. The CDR3 length is 13 residues. V was clipped by 5 bases and J by 1 base, with 7 bases between them.

For this clonotype: A much larger clonotype is one base distant, so this may be a read error. This sequence joins TRBV7-1 and TRBJ2-3; TRBD2 matches at 12 bases. TRBV7-1 is given ORF status, its function remaining uncertain. There are 17 residues in the CDR3. Written as DNA, the CDR3 is TGTGCCGGCAGCTCAGGACTAGCGGGAAGGGGCTGGCATACGCAGTATTTT. It yields the protein CAGSSGLAGRGWHTQYF.

This clonotype was counted ten times or more. The chain recombines TRBV27 with TRBJ1-5; 9 nucleotides line up with TRBD1. The CDR3 contains 15 residues. The germline CDR1 and CDR2 sequences are MNHEY and SMNVEV (reference sequence). The V gene end was trimmed by 4 bases and the J gene end by 7 bases; junction bases not matched to a gene: 8. CDR3 sequence (DNA): TGTGCCAGCAGTTCGGGGACAGGGCTCGGACAGCCCCAGCATTTT. This sequence encodes CASSSGTGLGQPQHF.

This chain uses TRBV3-1 with TRBJ1-2; D is ambiguous. In germline, CDR1 is LGHDT, CDR2 YNNKEL (reference sequence). The CDR3 length is 11 residues. Trimming shortened V by 3 bases and J by 8 bases, and 7 bases separated the two germline ends. CDR3 bases: TGTGCCAGCAGCCACGGTCTAGGCTACACCTTC. Translation gives CASSHGLGYTF.

This clonotype was seen many times. The chain uses TRBV11-1 and TRBJ2-5, with 15 bases lining up with TRBD2. CDR3 length: 17 residues. Germline CDR1 is SGHAT and CDR2 is FQDESV (reference sequence). V lost 5 bases to trimming and J lost 1 base; unmatched junction nucleotides: 5. The CDR3 coding sequence is TGTGCCAGCAGCGTCGGACTAGCGGGAGGGATCCAAGAGACCCAGTACTTC. Protein product: CASSVGLAGGIQETQYF.